The 9 T cell receptor beta chains below all came from one sample that was sequenced in a study of long-term antiretroviral therapy in people with HIV. Sequencing relied on immunoSEQ assay v3.0, run at survey level. Sequencing used immunoSEQ multiplex PCR; TCRdb keeps in-frame clones, though not all of them. The table includes fewer than 20,000 clones, 90% to 95% detected once. Material: unsorted PBMCs, obtained roughly 6.2 years after starting antiretroviral therapy. The origin of the receptors is a woman aged 45-65 years with HIV.

The J gene is TRBJ2-3, the V gene TRBV5-1; 12 nucleotides agree with TRBD2. Germline-derived CDR1 and CDR2 are SGHRS and YFSETQ. There are 15 residues in the CDR3. Trimming removed 2 bases from V and 3 bases from J; junction bases left unmatched: 1. For the CDR3, the DNA is TGCGCCAGCAGCTTAGGACTAGCGGGAACAGATACGCAGTATTTT. This translates into CASSLGLAGTDTQYF. Variable domain in full (rest from reference TRBV5-1 and TRBJ2-3): KAGVTQTPRYLIKTRGQQVTLSCSPISGHRSVSWYQQTPGQGLQFLFEYFSETQRNKGNFPGRFSGRQFSNSRSEMNVSTLELGDSALYLCASSLGLAGTDTQYFGPGTRLTVL.

This chain joins TRBV11-2 and TRBJ2-5, with D unclear. This CDR3 comprises 13 residues. V was trimmed by 0 bases and J by 0 bases, leaving 2 bases between them. The germline gives CDR1 SGHAT, CDR2 FQNNGV. The CDR3 DNA reads as TGTGCCAGCAGCTTAGAGTACCAAGAGACCCAGTACTTC. Amino acids: CASSLEYQETQYF.

This clone was recorded only once. The rearrangement links TRBV10-3 to TRBJ1-5; 7 bases align to TRBD1. J was trimmed by 2 bases and V by 8 bases; bases with no gene match: 3. The CDR3 consists of 13 residues. CDR1 ENHRY and CDR2 SYGVKD come from the germline V gene. The DNA for the CDR3 is TGTGCCATCGGAGGGACAGGCAATCAGCCCCAGCATTTT. It specifies CAIGGTGNQPQHF.

The V gene is TRBV19, the J gene TRBJ2-7; D might be TRBD1 or TRBD2, each matching 6 bases. The CDR3 has 14 amino acids. The V and J ends lost 3 bases and 3 bases respectively, with 12 bases between them. CDR1 is LNHDA and CDR2 is SQIVND in the germline V gene (reference sequence). CDR3 sequence (DNA): TGTGCCAGTAGTATCTCGGGGGCCCTCTACGAGCAGTACTTC. Its protein product is CASSISGALYEQYF.

The genes are TRBV27 and TRBJ2-1; 9 nucleotides match TRBD2. Germline values: CDR1 MNHEY, CDR2 SMNVEV (reference sequence). The CDR3 is 15 residues long. J gave up 7 bases and V 1 base, and 5 bases lay outside the gene matches. The CDR3: CASSLFGLAGNEQFF. DNA of the CDR3: TGTGCCAGCAGTTTATTTGGTCTAGCGGGAAATGAGCAGTTCTTC.

The chain uses TRBV7-9 and TRBJ1-3; D gene uncertain. Germline CDR1 is SEHNR and CDR2 is FQNEAQ (reference sequence). The CDR3 contains 15 residues. Trimming took 1 base from V and 2 from J, leaving 9 bases between them. Written as DNA, the CDR3 is TGTGCCAGCAGCTTAGAAGGGCTGCCTGGAAACACCATATATTTT. It yields the protein CASSLEGLPGNTIYF.

The chain recombines TRBV5-4 with TRBJ2-3, with 14 bases fitting TRBD2. This CDR3 region has 18 residues. After removal of 4 bases from V and 5 bases from J, the junction contained 12 bases not matched to a gene. The germline V gene encodes CDR1 SGHNT and CDR2 YYREEE (reference sequence). The CDR3 bases are TGTGCCAGCAGCCGCACAACGGGACTAGCGGGGGCAGGAGATACGCAGTATTTT. Translated, it gives CASSRTTGLAGAGDTQYF.

This rearrangement joins TRBV4-2 to TRBJ2-7, with 9 bases identical to TRBD2. The CDR3 consists of 16 residues. The germline CDR1 and CDR2 sequences are LGHNA and YNFKEQ. J was trimmed by 7 bases and V by 0 bases; bases with no gene match: 10. For the CDR3, the DNA is TGTGCCAGCAGCCAAGATCAGAGTAGCGGGAGAGGGGAGCAGTACTTC. It codes for CASSQDQSSGRGEQYF.

The rearrangement links TRBV11-2 to TRBJ1-1; 10 bases align to TRBD1. Germline V gene sequence: CDR1 SGHAT, CDR2 FQNNGV. The CDR3 is made up of 15 amino acids. The junction had 7 bases not matched to a gene; V was cut back by 5 bases and J by 4 bases. The CDR3 here is CASSPGTGVVTEAFF. The CDR3 DNA follows: TGTGCCAGCAGCCCTGGGACAGGGGTGGTCACTGAAGCTTTCTTT. Full variable domain (rest looked up from reference TRBV11-2 and TRBJ1-1): EAGVAQSPRYKIIEKRQSVAFWCNPISGHATLYWYQQILGQGPKLLIQFQNNGVVDDSQLPKDRFSAERLKGVDSTLKIQPAKLEDSAVYLCASSPGTGVVTEAFFGQGTRLTVV.